A selection of T cell receptor beta chains follows, all from one sample in a study of T cells in Graves' hyperthyroidism and ophthalmopathy. TCRdb re-analysed the multiplex PCR reads in MiXCR, keeping a single row per CDR3 protein. Here the sample spans about 600,000 distinct CDR3 sequences, approximately 15% being singletons. Sequenced input: blood. Source of these receptors: a woman in her forties with Graves' ophthalmopathy. Each CDR3 is given with its conserved first and last residue. D genes are given only for firm matches. Some rows mark clone size as missing; the rest say once, few, many or name a class of expanded clone.

J gene: TRBJ2-7; D gene: TRBD1; clone size: few; V gene: TRBV7-8; CDR3 protein: CASSLRTGEGEQYF; CDR3 DNA: TGTGCCAGCAGCCTTCGGACAGGGGAGGGCGAGCAGTACTTC
J gene: TRBJ2-3; D gene: .; clone size: .; V gene: TRBV7-3; CDR3 protein: CASSSGVAVQTDTQYF; CDR3 DNA: TGTGCCAGCAGCTCGGGGGTAGCGGTTCAGACAGATACGCAGTATTTT
J gene: TRBJ2-4; D gene: TRBD1; clone size: few; V gene: TRBV28; CDR3 protein: CASSGTGGENIQYF; CDR3 DNA: TGTGCCAGTTCCGGGACAGGGGGAGAAAACATTCAGTACTTC
J gene: TRBJ2-1; D gene: TRBD2; clone size: .; V gene: TRBV7-8; CDR3 protein: CASSLGLGLAGEEQFF; CDR3 DNA: TGTGCCAGCAGCTTAGGGCTTGGGCTAGCGGGAGAAGAGCAGTTCTTC
J gene: TRBJ1-3; D gene: .; clone size: .; V gene: TRBV11-2; CDR3 protein: CASSQGNSGNTIYF; CDR3 DNA: TGTGCCAGCAGCCAGGGGAACTCTGGAAACACCATATATTTT
J gene: TRBJ2-1; D gene: TRBD2; clone size: .; V gene: TRBV29-1; CDR3 protein: CSVTTRPAGGNEQFF; CDR3 DNA: TGCAGCGTTACAACTCGACCAGCGGGAGGTAATGAGCAGTTCTTC
J gene: TRBJ2-1; D gene: .; clone size: few; V gene: TRBV29-1; CDR3 protein: CSVVGSTREQFF; CDR3 DNA: TGCAGCGTTGTCGGCTCCACGCGTGAGCAGTTCTTC
J gene: TRBJ1-2; D gene: .; clone size: .; V gene: TRBV4-1; CDR3 protein: CASSEAHLSGRAGYTF; CDR3 DNA: TGCGCCAGCAGCGAAGCCCACCTGAGTGGGAGGGCTGGCTACACCTTC
J gene: TRBJ2-3; D gene: TRBD1; clone size: many; V gene: TRBV7-9; CDR3 protein: CASSRWDRGMGTDTQYF; CDR3 DNA: TGTGCCAGCAGTCGCTGGGACAGGGGGATGGGCACAGATACGCAGTATTTT
J gene: TRBJ2-7; D gene: TRBD2; clone size: many; V gene: TRBV12-3/TRBV12-4; CDR3 protein: CASMKRENNEQYF; CDR3 DNA: TGTGCCAGCATGAAGCGGGAGAATAACGAGCAGTACTTC
J gene: TRBJ2-3; D gene: .; clone size: many; V gene: TRBV2; CDR3 protein: CASRWGSHTDTQYF; CDR3 DNA: TGTGCCAGCCGGTGGGGGTCACACACAGATACGCAGTATTTT
J gene: TRBJ2-7; D gene: TRBD1; clone size: .; V gene: TRBV19; CDR3 protein: CASSIETGPHEQYF; CDR3 DNA: TGTGCCAGTAGTATTGAGACAGGGCCCCACGAGCAGTACTTC
J gene: TRBJ2-1; D gene: .; clone size: .; V gene: TRBV29-1; CDR3 protein: CSVGREYNEQFF; CDR3 DNA: TGCAGCGTTGGTCGCGAGTACAATGAGCAGTTCTTC
J gene: TRBJ2-1; D gene: TRBD2; clone size: many; V gene: TRBV7-8; CDR3 protein: CASSPRLSGTRNEQFF; CDR3 DNA: TGTGCCAGCAGCCCAAGACTAAGCGGGACCCGAAATGAGCAGTTCTTC
J gene: TRBJ1-1; D gene: .; clone size: many; V gene: TRBV5-1; CDR3 protein: CASSLAGTTEAFF; CDR3 DNA: TGCGCCAGCAGCTTGGCGGGGACTACTGAAGCTTTCTTT
J gene: TRBJ2-5; D gene: TRBD1; clone size: few; V gene: TRBV5-1; CDR3 protein: CASSWTGREETQYF; CDR3 DNA: TGCGCCAGCAGCTGGACAGGGCGGGAAGAGACCCAGTACTTC
J gene: TRBJ2-3; D gene: TRBD1; clone size: .; V gene: TRBV27; CDR3 protein: CASSLSTGASTVTQYF; CDR3 DNA: TGTGCCAGCAGTTTATCTACAGGGGCGAGCACAGTTACGCAGTATTTT
J gene: TRBJ1-5; D gene: TRBD1; clone size: few; V gene: TRBV2; CDR3 protein: CASSATGEGQPQHF; CDR3 DNA: TGTGCCAGCAGCGCGACAGGGGAGGGTCAGCCCCAGCATTTT
J gene: TRBJ1-3; D gene: .; clone size: .; V gene: TRBV7-2; CDR3 protein: CASSFSGSTRYF; CDR3 DNA: TGTGCCAGCAGCTTTTCGGGAAGCACCAGATATTTT
J gene: TRBJ2-1; D gene: TRBD2; clone size: once; V gene: TRBV20-1; CDR3 protein: CSARALAGYNEQFF; CDR3 DNA: TGCAGTGCTAGAGCGCTAGCGGGGTACAATGAGCAGTTCTTC
J gene: TRBJ1-1; D gene: TRBD1; clone size: once; V gene: TRBV29-1; CDR3 protein: CSVEHLTGGTEAFF; CDR3 DNA: TGCAGCGTTGAACACCTGACAGGGGGCACTGAAGCTTTCTTT
J gene: TRBJ1-4; D gene: .; clone size: .; V gene: TRBV12-3/TRBV12-4; CDR3 protein: CASSPRGGENEKLFF; CDR3 DNA: TGTGCCAGCAGTCCGAGGGGAGGGGAGAATGAAAAACTGTTTTTT
J gene: TRBJ2-1; D gene: .; clone size: many; V gene: TRBV7-2; CDR3 protein: CASSLDFGNEQFF; CDR3 DNA: TGTGCCAGCAGCTTAGATTTTGGCAATGAGCAGTTCTTC
J gene: TRBJ1-2; D gene: .; clone size: .; V gene: TRBV6-1; CDR3 protein: CASRPPRVPLDGYTF; CDR3 DNA: TGTGCCAGCAGGCCCCCGAGGGTACCCCTTGATGGCTACACCTTC
J gene: TRBJ1-5; D gene: TRBD1; clone size: .; V gene: TRBV4-2; CDR3 protein: CASSLDRAESNQPQHF; CDR3 DNA: TGTGCCAGCAGCCTTGACAGGGCTGAAAGCAATCAGCCCCAGCATTTT
J gene: TRBJ2-7; D gene: TRBD2; clone size: few; V gene: TRBV29-1; CDR3 protein: CSVGGREVGYEQYF; CDR3 DNA: TGCAGCGTTGGTGGGCGGGAGGTTGGCTACGAGCAGTACTTC
J gene: TRBJ2-3; D gene: .; clone size: many; V gene: TRBV11-1; CDR3 protein: CASSSQESGTDTQYF; CDR3 DNA: TGTGCCAGCAGCTCCCAGGAGTCGGGAACAGATACGCAGTATTTT
J gene: TRBJ1-4; D gene: TRBD1; clone size: many; V gene: TRBV3-1; CDR3 protein: CASSQLSGTGDEKLFF; CDR3 DNA: TGTGCCAGCAGCCAATTATCCGGGACAGGGGATGAAAAACTGTTTTTT
J gene: TRBJ2-6; D gene: .; clone size: few; V gene: TRBV6-5; CDR3 protein: CASSWSGTAGANVLTF; CDR3 DNA: TGTGCCAGCAGTTGGTCGGGTACAGCTGGGGCCAACGTCCTGACTTTC
J gene: TRBJ1-5; D gene: TRBD1; clone size: many; V gene: TRBV20-1; CDR3 protein: CSASGTGTQPQHF; CDR3 DNA: TGCAGTGCGTCCGGGACAGGGACTCAGCCCCAGCATTTT
J gene: TRBJ1-1; D gene: .; clone size: .; V gene: TRBV12-5; CDR3 protein: CASGLVPPDEAFF; CDR3 DNA: TGTGCTAGTGGTTTGGTACCCCCTGATGAAGCTTTCTTT
J gene: TRBJ1-1; D gene: .; clone size: .; V gene: TRBV5-4; CDR3 protein: CASSYQNREAFF; CDR3 DNA: TGTGCCAGCAGCTATCAAAACAGGGAAGCTTTCTTT
J gene: TRBJ2-5; D gene: .; clone size: few; V gene: TRBV11-2; CDR3 protein: CASSFGGLRRETQYF; CDR3 DNA: TGTGCCAGCAGCTTCGGGGGTCTCCGCCGAGAGACCCAGTACTTC
J gene: TRBJ2-7; D gene: TRBD2; clone size: many; V gene: TRBV2; CDR3 protein: CASTRAGGPDEQYF; CDR3 DNA: TGTGCCAGCACCCGAGCGGGAGGGCCGGACGAGCAGTACTTC
J gene: TRBJ2-7; D gene: .; clone size: many; V gene: TRBV12-3/TRBV12-4; CDR3 protein: CASSPKRASEQYF; CDR3 DNA: TGTGCCAGCAGCCCGAAGAGGGCGAGCGAGCAGTACTTC
J gene: TRBJ2-1; D gene: .; clone size: many; V gene: TRBV4-1; CDR3 protein: CASSQTGTEQFF; CDR3 DNA: TGCGCCAGCAGCCAAACAGGGACTGAGCAGTTCTTC
J gene: TRBJ2-5; D gene: TRBD2; clone size: few; V gene: TRBV11-2; CDR3 protein: CASSLDRSAGGPSYF; CDR3 DNA: TGTGCCAGCAGCTTAGATAGATCAGCGGGAGGGCCCTCATACTTC
J gene: TRBJ2-3; D gene: .; clone size: many; V gene: TRBV20-1; CDR3 protein: CSARGTSTDTQYF; CDR3 DNA: TGCAGTGCTCGGGGGACTAGCACAGATACGCAGTATTTT
J gene: TRBJ2-3; D gene: .; clone size: many; V gene: TRBV5-1; CDR3 protein: CASSWSRLNTDTQYF; CDR3 DNA: TGCGCCAGCAGCTGGTCACGACTTAACACAGATACGCAGTATTTT
J gene: TRBJ1-2; D gene: .; clone size: .; V gene: TRBV5-1; CDR3 protein: CASSLPGPGSGGYTF; CDR3 DNA: TGCGCCAGCAGCTTGCCTGGGCCAGGGTCTGGCGGCTACACCTTC
J gene: TRBJ1-5; D gene: .; clone size: .; V gene: TRBV19; CDR3 protein: CASSINRSNQPQHF; CDR3 DNA: TGTGCCAGTAGTATTAACAGGAGCAATCAGCCCCAGCATTTT
J gene: TRBJ2-7; D gene: .; clone size: many; V gene: TRBV2; CDR3 protein: CASSGSEGSYEQYF; CDR3 DNA: TGTGCCAGCAGTGGAAGTGAGGGGTCCTACGAGCAGTACTTC
J gene: TRBJ1-1; D gene: .; clone size: few; V gene: TRBV6-5; CDR3 protein: CASSYLGVMDTEAFF; CDR3 DNA: TGTGCCAGCAGTTACCTAGGGGTGATGGACACTGAAGCTTTCTTT
J gene: TRBJ2-5; D gene: .; clone size: many; V gene: TRBV6-2/TRBV6-3; CDR3 protein: CASSYRRSRNQETQYF; CDR3 DNA: TGTGCCAGCAGTTACAGGAGGAGTCGGAACCAAGAGACCCAGTACTTC
J gene: TRBJ1-5; D gene: TRBD1; clone size: many; V gene: TRBV18; CDR3 protein: CASSRDRGGQPQHF; CDR3 DNA: TGTGCCAGCTCACGGGACAGGGGGGGTCAGCCCCAGCATTTT
J gene: TRBJ1-3; D gene: .; clone size: .; V gene: TRBV18; CDR3 protein: CASSPPGFSGNTIYF; CDR3 DNA: TGTGCCAGCTCACCCCCGGGGTTCTCTGGAAACACCATATATTTT
J gene: TRBJ2-5; D gene: .; clone size: few; V gene: TRBV5-1; CDR3 protein: CASSRTEGETQYF; CDR3 DNA: TGCGCCAGCAGCCGAACCGAGGGGGAGACCCAGTACTTC